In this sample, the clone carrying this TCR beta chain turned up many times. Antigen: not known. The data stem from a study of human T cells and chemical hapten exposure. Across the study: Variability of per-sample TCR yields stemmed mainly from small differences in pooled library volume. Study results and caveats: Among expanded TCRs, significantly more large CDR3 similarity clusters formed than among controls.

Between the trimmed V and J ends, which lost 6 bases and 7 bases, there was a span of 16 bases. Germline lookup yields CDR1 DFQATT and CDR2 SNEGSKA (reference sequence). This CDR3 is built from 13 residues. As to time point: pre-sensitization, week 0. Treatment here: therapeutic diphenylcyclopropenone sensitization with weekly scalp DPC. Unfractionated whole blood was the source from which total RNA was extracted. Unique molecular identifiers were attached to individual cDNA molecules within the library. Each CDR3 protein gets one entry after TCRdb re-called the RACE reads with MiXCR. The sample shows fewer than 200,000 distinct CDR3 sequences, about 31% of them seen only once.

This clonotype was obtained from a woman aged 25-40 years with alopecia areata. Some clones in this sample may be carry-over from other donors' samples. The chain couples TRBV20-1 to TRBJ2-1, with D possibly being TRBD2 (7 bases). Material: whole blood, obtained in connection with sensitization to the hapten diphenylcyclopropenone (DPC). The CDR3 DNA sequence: TGCAGTGCGGGTAGGGGGGGTTTTAATGAGCAGTTCTTC. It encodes CSAGRGGFNEQFF.